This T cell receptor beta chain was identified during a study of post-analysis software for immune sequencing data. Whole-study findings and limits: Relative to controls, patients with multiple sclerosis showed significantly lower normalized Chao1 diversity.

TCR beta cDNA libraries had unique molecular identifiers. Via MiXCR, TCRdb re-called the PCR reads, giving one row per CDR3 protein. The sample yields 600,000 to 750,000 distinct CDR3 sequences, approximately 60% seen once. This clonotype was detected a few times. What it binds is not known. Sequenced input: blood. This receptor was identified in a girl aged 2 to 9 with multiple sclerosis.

The CDR3 sequence is CASSLEWAAETQYF. The CDR3 DNA follows: TGTGCCAGCAGCTTAGAATGGGCAGCAGAGACCCAGTACTTC. The rearrangement links TRBV7-2 to TRBJ2-5; D uncertain. Germline V gives CDR1 SGHTA, CDR2 FQGNSA. The ends were cut back, 1 base at V and 4 bases at J, with 10 bases in the middle. This CDR3 has 14 residues.